The entry that follows covers one TCR beta chain sequence. In the authors' workflow: How many nucleated cells were present was estimated from reference gene primer amplification. Measured with immunoSEQ multiplex PCR; TCRdb has only the in-frame clones, and not every one. That table furnishes V, J and clone size, whereas the DNA furnished D and trimming. The sample includes 400,000 to 500,000 clones, just over 85% seen only once; the top ten take around 1.4%. This record comes from a study of blood T cell repertoires in COVID-19. On the study more broadly: Samples representing acute and convalescent COVID-19 were sourced from the United States, Italy and Spain.

The sample comprised peripheral blood. This TCR came from a woman younger than 45 with active or convalescent COVID-19.

The CDR3 region has the DNA TGCGCCAGCAGTGAGTCCGGACAGCGGGGAAACACCATATATTTT. Translated, it gives CASSESGQRGNTIYF. This chain joins TRBV10-1 and TRBJ1-3; maybe TRBD1 (6 bases). The CDR3 runs 15 residues. The V gene lost 0 bases and the J gene lost 4 bases, with 10 bases spanning the gap. The V gene's germline CDR1 is WNHNN and CDR2 SYGVQD (reference sequence).